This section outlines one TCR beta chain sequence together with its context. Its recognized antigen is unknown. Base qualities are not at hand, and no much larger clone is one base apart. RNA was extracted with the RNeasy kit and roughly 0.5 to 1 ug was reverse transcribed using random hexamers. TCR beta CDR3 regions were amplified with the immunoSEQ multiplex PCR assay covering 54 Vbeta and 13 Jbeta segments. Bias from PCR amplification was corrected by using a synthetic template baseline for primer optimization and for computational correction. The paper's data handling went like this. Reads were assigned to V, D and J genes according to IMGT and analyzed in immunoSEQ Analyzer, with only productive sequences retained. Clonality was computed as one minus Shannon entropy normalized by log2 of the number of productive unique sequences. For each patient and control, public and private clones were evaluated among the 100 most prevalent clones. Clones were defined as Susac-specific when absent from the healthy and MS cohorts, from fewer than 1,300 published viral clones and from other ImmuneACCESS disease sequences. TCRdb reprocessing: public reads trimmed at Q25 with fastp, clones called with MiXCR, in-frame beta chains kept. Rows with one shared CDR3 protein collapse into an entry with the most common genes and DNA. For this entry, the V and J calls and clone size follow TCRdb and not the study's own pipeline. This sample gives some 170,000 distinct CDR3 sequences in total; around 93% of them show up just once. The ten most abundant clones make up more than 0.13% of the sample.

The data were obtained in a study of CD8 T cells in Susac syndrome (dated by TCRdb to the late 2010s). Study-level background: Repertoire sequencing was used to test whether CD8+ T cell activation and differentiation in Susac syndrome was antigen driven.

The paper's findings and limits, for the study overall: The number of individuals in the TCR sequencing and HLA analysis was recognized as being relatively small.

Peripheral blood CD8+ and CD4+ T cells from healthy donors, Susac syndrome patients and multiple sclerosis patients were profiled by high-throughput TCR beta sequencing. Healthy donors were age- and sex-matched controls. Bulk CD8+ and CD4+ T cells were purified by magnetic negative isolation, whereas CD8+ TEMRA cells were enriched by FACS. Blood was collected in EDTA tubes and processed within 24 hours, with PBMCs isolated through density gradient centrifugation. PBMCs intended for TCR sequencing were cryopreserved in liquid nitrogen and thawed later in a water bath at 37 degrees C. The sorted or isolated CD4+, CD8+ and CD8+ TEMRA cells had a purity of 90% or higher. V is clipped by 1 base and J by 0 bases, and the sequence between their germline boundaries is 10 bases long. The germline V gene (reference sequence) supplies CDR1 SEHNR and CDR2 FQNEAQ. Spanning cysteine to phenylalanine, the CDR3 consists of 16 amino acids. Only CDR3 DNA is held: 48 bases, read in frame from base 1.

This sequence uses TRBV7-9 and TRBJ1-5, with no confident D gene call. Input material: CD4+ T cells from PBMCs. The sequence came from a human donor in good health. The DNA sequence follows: TGTGCCAGCAGCTTAGGTGGGAGTAATAGCAATCAGCCCCAGCATTTT. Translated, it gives CASSLGGSNSNQPQHF.